This paragraph covers one TCR beta chain sequence. Its target is not known. These data belong to a study of T cells in localized non-small cell lung cancer. Study-wide results and caveats: Heterogeneity stays possible, as sequencing covered only one tumor region. Higher T cell density in the blood was associated with longer overall survival, whereas higher adjacent-lung clonality associated with shorter survival. Appearing in adjacent lung were a median about 59 of the top 100 tumor clones.

This table comes from immunoSEQ multiplex PCR, and its TCRdb copy is limited to in-frame clones, with some not included. The data show 13,000 to 15,000 clones, 89% seen once. Trimming left V 6 bases short and J 0 bases short, with 11 bases between. The CDR3 totals 15 residues. Per germline, CDR1 MNHEY and CDR2 SVGAGI. V usage is TRBV6-5 and J usage is TRBJ2-2; tentative D call: TRBD1 (6 bases). The clonotype comes from a man aged 40 to 70 with stage III lung adenocarcinoma. The material was peripheral blood mononuclear cells, obtained before any cancer treatment. The CDR3 coding sequence is TGTGCCAGCAGAGTAACAGGGTCGAACACCGGGGAGCTGTTTTTT. As protein: CASRVTGSNTGELFF.